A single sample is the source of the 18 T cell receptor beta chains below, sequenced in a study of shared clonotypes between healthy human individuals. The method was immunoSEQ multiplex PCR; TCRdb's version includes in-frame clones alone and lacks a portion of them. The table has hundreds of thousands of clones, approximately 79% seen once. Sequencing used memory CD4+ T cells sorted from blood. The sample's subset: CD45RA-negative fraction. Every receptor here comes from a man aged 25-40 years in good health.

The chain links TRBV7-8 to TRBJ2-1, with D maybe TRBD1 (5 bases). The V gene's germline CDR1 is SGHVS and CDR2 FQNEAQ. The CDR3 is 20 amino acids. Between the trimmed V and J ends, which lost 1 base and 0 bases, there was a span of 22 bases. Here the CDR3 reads CASSLEGQGHRISSYNEQFF. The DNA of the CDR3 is TGTGCCAGCAGCTTAGAAGGTCAGGGCCACCGGATCAGCTCCTACAATGAGCAGTTCTTC.

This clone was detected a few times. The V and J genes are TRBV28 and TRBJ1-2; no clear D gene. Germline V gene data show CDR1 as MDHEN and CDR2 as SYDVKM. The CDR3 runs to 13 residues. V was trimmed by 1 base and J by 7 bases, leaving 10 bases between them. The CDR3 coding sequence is TGTGCCAGCAGTTTATTGACTGGGGTTGGCTACACCTTC. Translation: CASSLLTGVGYTF.

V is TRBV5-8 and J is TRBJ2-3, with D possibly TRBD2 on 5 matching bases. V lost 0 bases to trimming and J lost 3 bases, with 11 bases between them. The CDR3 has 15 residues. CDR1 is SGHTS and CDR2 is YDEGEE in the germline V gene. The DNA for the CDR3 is TGTGCCAGCAGCTTGGAATGGAGGACGACAGATACGCAGTATTTT. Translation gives CASSLEWRTTDTQYF.

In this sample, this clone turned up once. The CDR3 nucleotides are TGTGCCCACCCCGGGGGGCAGGGGGGAGAGACCCAGTACTTC. Amino acid sequence: CAHPGGQGGETQYF. The genes are TRBV6-5 and TRBJ2-5; D assignment may be TRBD1 or TRBD2 (7 bases each). The germline gives CDR1 MNHEY, CDR2 SVGAGI. Deletions cut 11 bases from V and 4 bases from J, with 20 bases between. The CDR3 contains 14 residues.

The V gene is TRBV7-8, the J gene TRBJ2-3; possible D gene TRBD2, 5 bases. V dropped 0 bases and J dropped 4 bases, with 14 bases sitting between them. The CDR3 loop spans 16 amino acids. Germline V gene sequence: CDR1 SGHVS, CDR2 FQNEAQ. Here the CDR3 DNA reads TGTGCCAGCAGCTTAGCCCGGATTACTAGGGCAGATACGCAGTATTTT. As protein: CASSLARITRADTQYF.

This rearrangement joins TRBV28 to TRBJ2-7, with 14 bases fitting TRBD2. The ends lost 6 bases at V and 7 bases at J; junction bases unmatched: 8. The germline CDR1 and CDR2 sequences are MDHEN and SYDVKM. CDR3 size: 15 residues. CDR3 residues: CASSIGTSGSREQYF. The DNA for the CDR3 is TGTGCCAGCAGCATAGGGACTAGCGGGAGCCGTGAGCAGTACTTC.

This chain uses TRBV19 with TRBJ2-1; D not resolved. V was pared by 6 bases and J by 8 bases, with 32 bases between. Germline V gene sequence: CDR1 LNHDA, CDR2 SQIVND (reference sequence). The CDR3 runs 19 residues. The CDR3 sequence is CASSPARSWRPTGSYEQFF. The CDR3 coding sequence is TGTGCCAGTAGCCCGGCCCGCAGCTGGCGGCCTACCGGGTCCTATGAGCAGTTCTTC.

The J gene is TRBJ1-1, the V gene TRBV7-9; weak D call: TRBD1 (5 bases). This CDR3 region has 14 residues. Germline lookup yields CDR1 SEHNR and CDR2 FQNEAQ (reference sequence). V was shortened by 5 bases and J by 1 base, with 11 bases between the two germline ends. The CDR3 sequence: CASSLPGPNTEAFF. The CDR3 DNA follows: TGTGCCAGCAGCCTCCCGGGACCGAACACTGAAGCTTTCTTT.

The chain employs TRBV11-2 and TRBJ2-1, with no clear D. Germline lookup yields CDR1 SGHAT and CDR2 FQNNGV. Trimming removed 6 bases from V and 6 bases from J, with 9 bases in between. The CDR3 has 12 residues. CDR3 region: CASSVYSNEQFF. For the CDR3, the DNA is TGTGCCAGCAGTGTGTATAGCAATGAGCAGTTCTTC.

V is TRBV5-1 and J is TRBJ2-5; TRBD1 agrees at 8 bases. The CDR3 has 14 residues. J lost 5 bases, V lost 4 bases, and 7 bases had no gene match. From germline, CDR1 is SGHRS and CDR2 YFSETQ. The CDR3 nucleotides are TGCGCCAGCAGCCAAGGACAGGGTGGCGAGACCCAGTACTTC. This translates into CASSQGQGGETQYF.

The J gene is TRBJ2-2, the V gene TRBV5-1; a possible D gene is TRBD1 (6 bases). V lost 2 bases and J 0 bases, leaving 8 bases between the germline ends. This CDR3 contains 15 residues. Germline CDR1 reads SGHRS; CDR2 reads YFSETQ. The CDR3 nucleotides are TGCGCCAGCAGCTTACGGACAGCGAACACCGGGGAGCTGTTTTTT. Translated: CASSLRTANTGELFF.

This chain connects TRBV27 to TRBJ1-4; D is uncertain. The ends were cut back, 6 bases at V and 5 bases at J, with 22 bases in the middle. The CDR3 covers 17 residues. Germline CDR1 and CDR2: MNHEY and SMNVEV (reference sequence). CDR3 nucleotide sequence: TGTGCCAGCAGCCCGCTAGTTGGTCGGCAGAGGAATGAAAAACTGTTTTTT. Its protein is CASSPLVGRQRNEKLFF.

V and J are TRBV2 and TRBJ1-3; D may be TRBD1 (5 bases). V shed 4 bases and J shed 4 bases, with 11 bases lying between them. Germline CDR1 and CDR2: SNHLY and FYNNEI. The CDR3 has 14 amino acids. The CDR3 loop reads CASSVSGRGNTIYF. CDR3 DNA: TGTGCCAGCAGTGTGTCAGGGAGAGGAAACACCATATATTTT.

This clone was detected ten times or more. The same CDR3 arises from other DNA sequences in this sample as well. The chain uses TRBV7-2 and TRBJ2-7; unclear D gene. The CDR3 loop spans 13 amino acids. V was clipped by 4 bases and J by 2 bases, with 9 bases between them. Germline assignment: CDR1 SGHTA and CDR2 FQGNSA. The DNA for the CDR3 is TGTGCCAGCAGCTCCGGACGAGCCTACGAGCAGTACTTC. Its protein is CASSSGRAYEQYF.

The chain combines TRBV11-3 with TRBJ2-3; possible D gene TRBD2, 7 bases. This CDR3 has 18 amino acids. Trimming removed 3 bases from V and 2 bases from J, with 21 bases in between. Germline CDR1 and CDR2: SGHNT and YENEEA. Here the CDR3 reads CASSLGGANPWDTDTQYF. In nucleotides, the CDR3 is TGTGCCAGCAGCTTGGGGGGGGCTAATCCCTGGGACACAGATACGCAGTATTTT.

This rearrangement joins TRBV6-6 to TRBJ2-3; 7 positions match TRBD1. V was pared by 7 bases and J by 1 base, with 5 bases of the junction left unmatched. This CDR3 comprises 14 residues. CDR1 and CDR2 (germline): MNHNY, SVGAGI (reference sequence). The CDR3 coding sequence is TGTGCCAGCATTAACACAGGGGGCACAGATACGCAGTATTTT. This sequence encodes CASINTGGTDTQYF.

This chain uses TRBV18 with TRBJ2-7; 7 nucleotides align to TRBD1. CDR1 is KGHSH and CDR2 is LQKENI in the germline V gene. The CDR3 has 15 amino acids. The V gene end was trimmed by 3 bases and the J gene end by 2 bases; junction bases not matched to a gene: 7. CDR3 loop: CASSPTPGTAYEQYF. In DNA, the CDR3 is TGTGCCAGCTCACCTACCCCCGGGACAGCCTACGAGCAGTACTTC.

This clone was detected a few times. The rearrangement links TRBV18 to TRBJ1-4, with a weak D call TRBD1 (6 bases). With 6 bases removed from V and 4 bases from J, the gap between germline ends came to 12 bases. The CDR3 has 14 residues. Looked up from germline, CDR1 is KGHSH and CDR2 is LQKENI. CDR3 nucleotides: TGTGCCAGCTCCCGGCAGGGGCTTAATGAAAAACTGTTTTTT. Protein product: CASSRQGLNEKLFF.